Presented here are 25 T cell receptor beta chains from one specimen sequenced in a study of T cell responses to AZD1222 COVID-19 vaccine. Sequenced by immunoSEQ multiplex PCR; TCRdb stores in-frame clones only, minus some. The table includes 100,000 to 150,000 clones, around nine tenths detected once. The source was peripheral blood, collected on day 0 of AZD1222 vaccination. These receptors all stem from an adult in good health.

This rearrangement joins TRBV6-1 to TRBJ2-7; 7 bases line up with TRBD2. The junction had 3 bases not matched to a gene; V was cut back by 1 base and J by 3 bases. The CDR3 loop spans 14 amino acids. From germline, CDR1 is MNHNS and CDR2 SASEGT. The CDR3 loop is CASSEGAGFYEQYF. The CDR3 DNA reads as TGTGCCAGCAGTGAAGGAGCGGGGTTCTACGAGCAGTACTTC.

This clone has just one count. Other nucleotide sequences from this sample produce the same CDR3. V and J are TRBV6-5 and TRBJ1-2, with D perhaps TRBD1 (5 bases). From germline, CDR1 is MNHEY and CDR2 SVGAGI. This CDR3 has 15 amino acids. The V gene lost 0 bases and the J gene lost 0 bases, with 8 bases spanning the gap. In nucleotides, the CDR3 is TGTGCCAGCAGTTACTCGAGGGGAGCTAACTATGGCTACACCTTC. This translates into CASSYSRGANYGYTF.

This chain links TRBV29-1 with TRBJ1-6; D unclear. V lost 6 bases, J lost 7 bases, and 13 bases lay in between. The CDR3 runs to 13 residues. Per the germline V gene, CDR1 is SQVTM and CDR2 is ANQGSEA. CDR3 nucleotide sequence: TGCAGCGTCCAAGCCGGAATCAATTCACCCCTCCACTTT. Protein: CSVQAGINSPLHF.

This clone has just one count. The chain uses TRBV7-9 and TRBJ2-3; 9 bases align to TRBD1. V shed 5 bases and J 4 bases; nucleotides not matched to a gene: 4. Germline loops: CDR1 SEHNR, CDR2 FQNEAQ (reference sequence). The CDR3 loop spans 14 amino acids. The CDR3 region is CASSLRQGADTQYF. DNA of the CDR3: TGTGCCAGCAGCCTTCGACAGGGGGCAGATACGCAGTATTTT. The full variable domain, rest sourced from reference TRBV7-9 and TRBJ2-3, is DTGVSQNPRHKITKRGQNVTFRCDPISEHNRLYWYRQTLGQGPEFLTYFQNEAQLEKSRLLSDRFSAERPKGSFSTLEIQRTEQGDSAMYLCASSLRQGADTQYFGPGTRLTVL.

As to this clone: A junction boundary mismatches the germline segment, possibly from a read error. J is TRBJ2-7 and V is TRBV2; 7 nucleotides agree with TRBD1. Per the germline V gene, CDR1 is SNHLY and CDR2 is FYNNEI. CDR3 length: 10 amino acids. In nucleotides, the CDR3 is TGTGCCAGCAGGCTCGGGACAGAGAACTTC. Protein sequence: CASRLGTENF.

The rearrangement uses TRBV6-1 and TRBJ1-2, with TRBD1 matching over 10 bases. With 3 bases clipped from V and 4 bases from J, the junction kept 5 bases outside the gene matches. Germline V gene lookup returns CDR1 MNHNS and CDR2 SASEGT. This CDR3 contains 15 residues. CDR3: CASSDRQGAGYGYTF. CDR3 nucleotides: TGTGCCAGCAGTGATAGACAGGGGGCTGGCTATGGCTACACCTTC.

The chain has TRBV7-3 and TRBJ1-3; D is uncertain. Germline CDR1 SGHTA, CDR2 FQGTGA. Trimming took 5 bases from V and 2 from J, leaving 7 bases between them. The CDR3 loop spans 13 amino acids. The CDR3 loop is CASSLGPGNTIYF. Written as DNA, the CDR3 is TGTGCCAGCAGCCTCGGCCCTGGAAACACCATATATTTT.

This clone was counted only a few times. This sample includes further DNA sequences coding for the same CDR3. V gene TRBV28 combines with J gene TRBJ1-5, with TRBD1 matching 9 bases. The V and J ends lost 1 base and 4 bases, in that order; junction bases with no gene match: 8. Germline V gene sequence: CDR1 MDHEN, CDR2 SYDVKM. The length of the CDR3 is 17 residues. The CDR3 DNA sequence: TGTGCCAGCAGTTTATCCCCACAGGGGGCATCAAATCAGCCCCAGCATTTT. This sequence encodes CASSLSPQGASNQPQHF.

In this sample, this clone turned up a few times. The chain combines TRBV15 with TRBJ1-1, with 9 bases aligning to TRBD1. Trimming at V came to 5 bases and at J to 5 bases, leaving 9 bases not matched to a gene. The CDR3 is 15 residues long. Germline V gene lookup returns CDR1 LNHNV and CDR2 YYDKDF (reference sequence). The CDR3: CATSFRQGGRTEAFF. The CDR3 DNA is TGTGCCACCAGCTTTCGACAGGGGGGGAGGACTGAAGCTTTCTTT.

The chain recombines TRBV5-1 with TRBJ2-1; 10 nucleotides match TRBD2. V trimming: 6 bases; J trimming: 4 bases; junction bases outside the gene matches: 4. This CDR3 is built from 14 residues. CDR1 and CDR2 (germline): SGHRS, YFSETQ. The CDR3 DNA sequence: TGCGCCAGCACTCCAGCGGGAGGGTACAATGAGCAGTTCTTC. Translated: CASTPAGGYNEQFF.

The rearrangement links TRBV5-5 to TRBJ2-1; 8 bases map to TRBD2. Germline V lookup: CDR1 SGHKS, CDR2 YYEKEE (reference sequence). V shed 2 bases and J 7 bases; nucleotides not matched to a gene: 8. The CDR3 contains 15 residues. The DNA for the CDR3 is TGTGCCAGCAGCTTAGCGGGAGATACACGGAATGAGCAGTTCTTC. As protein: CASSLAGDTRNEQFF. Together with reference TRBV5-5 and TRBJ2-1, the CDR3 gives the full variable domain: DAGVTQSPTHLIKTRGQQVTLRCSPISGHKSVSWYQQVLGQGPQFIFQYYEKEERGRGNFPDRFSARQFPNYSSELNVNALLLGDSALYLCASSLAGDTRNEQFFGPGTRLTVL.

The chain is built from TRBV30 and TRBJ1-2; D gene unclear. V gave up 8 bases and J gave up 4 bases, with 11 bases separating them. The CDR3 extends over 11 amino acids. From germline, CDR1 is GTSNPN and CDR2 SVGIG (reference sequence). The CDR3 region is CAGTDFYGYTF. The CDR3 nucleotides read TGTGCCGGAACGGACTTCTATGGCTACACCTTC.

This clone was seen more than once but under ten times. This chain connects TRBV28 to TRBJ2-7, with TRBD2 as a possible D gene (5 bases). The length of the CDR3 is 14 residues. The V end was cut by 5 bases, the J end by 5 bases, with 16 bases between. Germline V gene lookup returns CDR1 MDHEN and CDR2 SYDVKM. The CDR3 sequence: CASSRGSERDEQYF. DNA of the CDR3: TGTGCCAGCAGTCGAGGGTCGGAGCGTGACGAGCAGTACTTC.

The J gene is TRBJ2-5, the V gene TRBV5-1, with D unresolved. This CDR3 has 12 amino acids. From germline, CDR1 is SGHRS and CDR2 YFSETQ. With 4 bases removed from V and 2 bases from J, the gap between germline ends came to 6 bases. The CDR3 is CASSDHQETQYF. In DNA form, the CDR3 reads TGCGCCAGCAGCGACCATCAAGAGACCCAGTACTTC.

The chain couples TRBV30 to TRBJ2-2, with no clear D. Germline loops: CDR1 GTSNPN, CDR2 SVGIG (reference sequence). V dropped 0 bases and J dropped 6 bases, with 11 bases sitting between them. This CDR3 has 14 amino acids. The CDR3 is CAWSVIGRPGELFF. In DNA, the CDR3 is TGTGCCTGGAGTGTAATCGGTCGCCCCGGGGAGCTGTTTTTT.

The rearrangement links TRBV30 to TRBJ1-2; the D gene is possibly TRBD1 (6 bases). CDR1 and CDR2 from the germline V gene are GTSNPN and SVGIG (reference sequence). This CDR3 contains 13 residues. Trimming removed 3 bases at V and 8 bases at J, with 16 bases between. The CDR3 loop is CAWRPGTSGGYTF. CDR3 in DNA: TGTGCCTGGAGGCCCGGGACAAGTGGCGGCTACACCTTC.

The V and J genes are TRBV19 and TRBJ2-3, with a tentative D call TRBD1 (6 bases). This CDR3 is 15 amino acids long. CDR1 is LNHDA and CDR2 is SQIVND in the germline V gene (reference sequence). V dropped 5 bases and J dropped 2 bases, with 14 bases sitting between them. The CDR3 nucleotides are TGTGCCAGTAGTCGAGGGGGTTTTGACACAGATACGCAGTATTTT. It translates to CASSRGGFDTDTQYF.

CDR3 loop: CASSPPGGQGYPRGYTF. CDR3 bases: TGTGCCAGCAGTCCACCCGGGGGACAGGGTTATCCCCGTGGCTACACCTTC. The chain employs TRBV28 and TRBJ1-2; 9 nucleotides line up with TRBD1. The germline CDR1 and CDR2 sequences are MDHEN and SYDVKM. Unmatched junction bases numbered 17, after V lost 5 bases and J lost 7 bases. There are 17 residues in the CDR3.

The DNA for the CDR3 is TGTGCCAGCAGTGACTTGAGCGGGAGCGACTACAATGAGCAGTTCTTC. It is translated as CASSDLSGSDYNEQFF. J is TRBJ2-1 and V is TRBV6-4; 8 positions agree with TRBD2. V lost 1 base, J lost 3 bases, and 5 bases stayed unmatched. The CDR3 consists of 16 residues. Germline CDR1 is MRHNA and CDR2 is SNTAGT.

The V call is TRBV7-8, the J call TRBJ2-1; 7 nucleotides align to TRBD2. J gave up 11 bases and V 3 bases, and 16 bases lay outside the gene matches. Germline lookup yields CDR1 SGHVS and CDR2 FQNEAQ. The CDR3 runs to 16 residues. CDR3 sequence: CASSLGGSSPIVKQFF. In DNA, the CDR3 is TGTGCCAGCAGCTTGGGGGGGTCTTCCCCTATTGTGAAGCAGTTCTTC. Supplemented by reference TRBV7-8 and TRBJ2-1, the full variable domain reads GAGVSQSPRYKVAKRGQDVALRCDPISGHVSLFWYQQALGQGPEFLTYFQNEAQLDKSGLPSDRFFAERPEGSVSTLKIQRTQQEDSAVYLCASSLGGSSPIVKQFFGPGTRLTVL.

This sequence joins TRBV12-3 or TRBV12-4 and TRBJ2-7; weak D call: TRBD2 (6 bases). V was clipped by 5 bases and J by 4 bases, with 12 bases between them. This CDR3 contains 13 residues. Here the CDR3 reads CASSPGALYEQYF. The CDR3 bases are TGTGCCAGCAGTCCGGGAGCTCTTTACGAGCAGTACTTC.

This chain connects TRBV10-1 to TRBJ1-1, with D perhaps TRBD1 (5 bases). CDR1 is WNHNN, CDR2 SYGVQD, per germline (reference sequence). Trimming removed 6 bases at V and 0 bases at J, with 8 bases between. CDR3 size: 13 residues. The CDR3 DNA follows: TGCGCCAGCAGGGACAACTTGAACACTGAAGCTTTCTTT. It translates to CASRDNLNTEAFF.

The genes are TRBV6-1 and TRBJ1-5, with a weak D call TRBD1 (5 bases). The CDR3 totals 16 residues. V gave up 4 bases and J gave up 7 bases, with 20 bases separating them. Germline V gene lookup returns CDR1 MNHNS and CDR2 SASEGT. The chain's CDR3 is CASSVNPGLREQPQHF. DNA for the CDR3: TGTGCCAGCAGTGTGAATCCGGGACTCAGGGAGCAGCCCCAGCATTTT.

This sequence joins TRBV19 and TRBJ2-2; tentatively, D is TRBD1 or TRBD2 (5 bases each). Germline assignment: CDR1 LNHDA and CDR2 SQIVND (reference sequence). The length of the CDR3 is 15 residues. Trimming pared 5 bases from V and 2 bases from J, leaving 12 bases between. For the CDR3, the DNA is TGTGCCAGTAGTGTGGGACCGACAAACACCGGGGAGCTGTTTTTT. Translated: CASSVGPTNTGELFF.

This chain uses TRBV6-2 or TRBV6-3 with TRBJ2-1; 7 bases are shared with TRBD2. The J segment lost 0 bases and the V segment lost 7 bases, leaving 9 bases of the junction unmatched. The CDR3 is 16 amino acids. Germline values: CDR1 MNHEY, CDR2 SVGEGT. The CDR3 is CASTPLGGSSYNEQFF. CDR3 DNA: TGTGCCAGCACCCCTTTGGGCGGGAGCTCCTACAATGAGCAGTTCTTC.